These T cell receptor beta chains were read from a single sample in a study of blood T cell repertoires in COVID-19. Sequenced by immunoSEQ multiplex PCR; TCRdb stores in-frame clones only, minus some. The sample contains approximately 110,000 clones, more than 70% of which appear only once. Sequenced: peripheral blood. The receptor source for this set is an elderly woman with COVID-19, enrolled during active disease. The CDR3 runs from the conserved cysteine through the conserved F or W. A D gene is named only where the DNA matches it firmly. Clone sizes are given selectively: once, few, many, or a class where the clone is expanded.

v_gene: TRBV28; j_gene: TRBJ1-1; abundance: .; d_gene: .; CDR3nt: TGTGCCAGCAAGGTCGGACAGATTGAAGCTTTCTTT; CDR3aa: CASKVGQIEAFF
v_gene: TRBV2; j_gene: TRBJ2-3; abundance: .; d_gene: .; CDR3nt: TGTGCCAGCAGTGGGGGCAGAGATACGCAGTATTTT; CDR3aa: CASSGGRDTQYF
v_gene: TRBV5-1; j_gene: TRBJ2-7; abundance: .; d_gene: TRBD1; CDR3nt: TGCGCCAGCAGCCAAGGGACAGGGCTTTTCTACGAGCAGTACTTC; CDR3aa: CASSQGTGLFYEQYF
v_gene: TRBV6-4; j_gene: TRBJ2-7; abundance: .; d_gene: TRBD1; CDR3nt: TGTGCCGGACGTCCGGGACAGGCCTCCTACGAGCAGTACTTC; CDR3aa: CAGRPGQASYEQYF
v_gene: TRBV7-8; j_gene: TRBJ2-2; abundance: .; d_gene: .; CDR3nt: TGTGCCAGCAGCCCTTCTGGAGGTAGCAGATCTACCGGGGAGCTGTTTTTT; CDR3aa: CASSPSGGSRSTGELFF
v_gene: TRBV12-3/TRBV12-4; j_gene: TRBJ2-5; abundance: .; d_gene: TRBD1; CDR3nt: TGTGCCAGCAGGGGACAGGGAACGGAGACCCAGTACTTC; CDR3aa: CASRGQGTETQYF
v_gene: TRBV28; j_gene: TRBJ2-2; abundance: .; d_gene: .; CDR3nt: TGTGCCAGCTGGGGGGGGGCGCCCGGGGAGCTGTTTTTT; CDR3aa: CASWGGAPGELFF
v_gene: TRBV11-2; j_gene: TRBJ2-3; abundance: .; d_gene: TRBD1; CDR3nt: TGTGCCAGCAGCTTAAGCTTGACAGGGCAATATACGCAGTATTTT; CDR3aa: CASSLSLTGQYTQYF
v_gene: TRBV6-2/TRBV6-3; j_gene: TRBJ2-1; abundance: .; d_gene: .; CDR3nt: TGTGCCAGCAGTTATTCTAAGGCGCGGAGTCTCTACAATGAGCAGTTCTTC; CDR3aa: CASSYSKARSLYNEQFF
v_gene: TRBV5-1; j_gene: TRBJ1-6; abundance: once; d_gene: TRBD1; CDR3nt: TGCGCCAGCAGTACGGGACAGGGGGATTCACCCCTCCACTTT; CDR3aa: CASSTGQGDSPLHF
v_gene: TRBV28; j_gene: TRBJ1-2; abundance: .; d_gene: .; CDR3nt: TGTGCCAGCAGTTTAGTGTCTGAAGAGGGTAGTGGCTACACCTTC; CDR3aa: CASSLVSEEGSGYTF
v_gene: TRBV29-1; j_gene: TRBJ2-4; abundance: .; d_gene: TRBD1; CDR3nt: TGCAGCGTTGAAGACCTCGTGCAACAGGGGGCTGGGGACATTCAGTACTTC; CDR3aa: CSVEDLVQQGAGDIQYF
v_gene: TRBV7-2; j_gene: TRBJ1-3; abundance: .; d_gene: .; CDR3nt: TGTGCCAGCAGCACCCCGGTAGCTGGAAACACCATATATTTT; CDR3aa: CASSTPVAGNTIYF
v_gene: TRBV5-1; j_gene: TRBJ1-4; abundance: .; d_gene: TRBD1; CDR3nt: TGCGCCAGCTTTGGGGACAGCCGCGAAAAACTGTTTTTT; CDR3aa: CASFGDSREKLFF
v_gene: TRBV19; j_gene: TRBJ1-1; abundance: .; d_gene: .; CDR3nt: TGTGCCAGTACTACGGACAGAATAAACACTGAAGCTTTCTTT; CDR3aa: CASTTDRINTEAFF